This TCR beta chain was recorded in a study of blood T cell repertoires in COVID-19. Overall study context: The analysed material was cDNA or gDNA that came from T cells, B-cell-depleted T cells, or PBMCs.

How the authors handled the data: Amplification of reference gene primers provided the estimated nucleated cell counts. This table comes from immunoSEQ multiplex PCR, and its TCRdb copy is limited to in-frame clones, with some not included. Clone size and the V and J calls come from that table; the DNA yielded D and trimming. The sample yields fewer than 250,000 clones, about 80% seen once. The CDR3 sequence is 16 residues long. The V segment lost 2 bases and the J segment 5 bases; nucleotides outside the gene matches: 7. The germline gives CDR1 SGHRS, CDR2 YFSETQ. This chain joins TRBV5-1 and TRBJ2-2, with 9 nucleotides matching TRBD1. Sequencing was carried out using peripheral blood. The source is a woman aged 40 to 55 with active or convalescent COVID-19. CDR3 in DNA: TGCGCCAGCAGCTTATTAGGGACAGGGCGGACCGGGGAGCTGTTTTTT. Its protein product is CASSLLGTGRTGELFF.